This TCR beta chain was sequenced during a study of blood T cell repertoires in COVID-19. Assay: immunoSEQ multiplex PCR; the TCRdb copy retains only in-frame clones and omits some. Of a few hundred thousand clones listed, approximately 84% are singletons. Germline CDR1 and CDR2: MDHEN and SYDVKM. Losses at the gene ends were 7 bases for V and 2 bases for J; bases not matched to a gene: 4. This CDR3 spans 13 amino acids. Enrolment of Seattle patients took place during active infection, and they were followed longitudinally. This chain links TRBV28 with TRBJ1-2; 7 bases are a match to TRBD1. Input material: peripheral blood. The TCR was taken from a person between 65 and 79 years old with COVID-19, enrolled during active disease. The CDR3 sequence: CASTGTENYGYTF. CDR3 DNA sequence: TGTGCCAGCACCGGGACAGAAAACTATGGCTACACCTTC.